These T cell receptor beta chains were read from a single sample in a study of response to subunit inactivated influenza vaccine. TCRdb redid the calling of the RT-PCR reads with MiXCR, one entry per CDR3 protein. Among hundreds of thousands of distinct CDR3 sequences listed, around 25% were seen once. The sequencing used CD4+ T cells sorted from PBMCs, collected 5 days after vaccination. These receptor sequences come from a man aged 45 to 65 who received an inactivated influenza vaccine. Each CDR3 is given without its conserved first and last residue. The order of the fields is CDR3 protein, J gene, CDR3 length, V gene, clone size. A clone size is listed for some rows: how often the clone was seen (once, few, many), or a class if it is expanded.

SVVLERNTGELF	TRBJ2-2	12	TRBV29-1	NA
ASRKVPSINQPQH	TRBJ1-5	13	TRBV27	few
ASSLVRGRQETQY	TRBJ2-5	13	TRBV7-2	NA
ASSLQRSAGANEKLF	TRBJ1-4	15	TRBV11-2	few
ASSVSTGAWGNQPQH	TRBJ1-5	15	TRBV6-4	NA
ASSPGDNLRQF	TRBJ2-1	11	TRBV18	many
ASLKPVTGELF	TRBJ2-2	11	TRBV28	NA
ASSINSYEQY	TRBJ2-7	10	TRBV7-9	few
SARGTSGRAVVRTDTQY	TRBJ2-3	17	TRBV20-1	NA
ASSAGQSSYEQY	TRBJ2-7	12	TRBV7-9	few
ASSLSTSGRVETQY	TRBJ2-5	14	TRBV11-2	NA
ASSQNTQGKVHDEQF	TRBJ2-1	15	TRBV4-1	NA
ASSMDMYSYEQY	TRBJ2-7	12	TRBV27	NA
SARGLLAGVTGELF	TRBJ2-2	14	TRBV20-1	few
ASRTPGAKNIQY	TRBJ2-4	12	TRBV27	few
ASRSGWGLGGYT	TRBJ1-2	12	TRBV9	NA
ASSLSGGVVQPQH	TRBJ1-5	13	TRBV5-5	few
ASSYVMGQDPYEQY	TRBJ2-7	14	TRBV6-2/TRBV6-3	few
AISMTNQGKGEQY	TRBJ2-7	13	TRBV10-3	NA
SVASGGRNEQF	TRBJ2-1	11	TRBV29-1	NA
SARSPGPRDTEAF	TRBJ1-1	13	TRBV20-1	many
ASSLGPRGEQY	TRBJ2-7	11	TRBV6-1	few
ASRLAVSYNEQF	TRBJ2-1	12	TRBV6-5	NA
ASSGGGNPFDNEQF	TRBJ2-1	14	TRBV5-1	NA
ASSLVTGPTYEQY	TRBJ2-7	13	TRBV7-8	NA
ASSEARTQY	TRBJ2-3	9	TRBV7-9	NA
ASSRGHPQSTDTQY	TRBJ2-3	14	TRBV5-1	NA
ASSFSQGGNQPQH	TRBJ1-5	13	TRBV5-5	NA
ASRSANDSYEQY	TRBJ2-7	12	TRBV10-3	NA
ASTPLAGGTDTQY	TRBJ2-3	13	TRBV12-3/TRBV12-4	NA
ASSWGLPGPNSPLH	TRBJ1-6	14	TRBV5-4	few
SARRDGLYGYT	TRBJ1-2	11	TRBV20-1	once
ASSVGPGGNTGELF	TRBJ2-2	14	TRBV9	NA
ASSLHRESEKLF	TRBJ1-4	12	TRBV27	NA
SASGTSGVGNYEQY	TRBJ2-7	14	TRBV20-1	NA
ASGLGNTDTQY	TRBJ2-3	11	TRBV12-5	NA
ASSPPPGLAGGTGELF	TRBJ2-2	16	TRBV6-2/TRBV6-3	few
ASSVTANQPQH	TRBJ1-5	11	TRBV27	few
ASRTGSYNEQF	TRBJ2-1	11	TRBV5-1	NA
ASSPVWGSSNYGYT	TRBJ1-2	14	TRBV7-2	few
SVDLAGGAETQY	TRBJ2-5	12	TRBV29-1	NA
SAKQWANTEAF	TRBJ1-1	11	TRBV20-1	NA
ASSQQPGQRNTEAF	TRBJ1-1	14	TRBV4-1	NA
SARDLGRAGSAF	TRBJ1-1	12	TRBV20-1	few
ASLRQASSYEQY	TRBJ2-7	12	TRBV2	few
ATSDLQPGKYNEQF	TRBJ2-1	14	TRBV24-1	NA
ASSLGRREVGQETQY	TRBJ2-5	15	TRBV5-5	few
ASSYMAGGFTDTQY	TRBJ2-3	14	TRBV6-5	NA
ASSFDRGPYGQY	TRBJ2-7	12	TRBV7-8	NA
ASSSQGGTSYEQY	TRBJ2-7	13	TRBV5-1	NA
ASGAGRSFNEQF	TRBJ2-1	12	TRBV5-1	NA
ASSLDNTSEQF	TRBJ2-1	11	TRBV11-3	few
ASSLEWGLTGELF	TRBJ2-2	13	TRBV5-1	NA
AIRGTGPYNEQF	TRBJ2-1	12	TRBV10-3	NA